These T cell receptor beta chains were read from a single sample in a study of STAT3 mutations in large granular lymphocyte leukemia. This table comes from immunoSEQ multiplex PCR, and its TCRdb copy is limited to in-frame clones, with some not included. The sample holds roughly 38,000 clones; around nine tenths are singletons and the top ten take roughly 0.39%. Material for sequencing was PBMCs. These TCRs come from a human donor with T large granular lymphocyte leukemia. Some clones in this sample may be carry-over from other donors' samples. Each CDR3 is given with its conserved first and last residue. Each record gives: clone size, V gene, J gene, D gene, CDR3 DNA, CDR3 protein. A D gene is named only where the DNA matches it firmly. Size tells how often a clone was seen (once, few, many) or the class of an expanded clone, and some rows leave it out.

>NA|TRBV10-2|TRBJ2-7|NA
TGCGCCAGCAAGGGGTGGCAGGGAACAGTCTACGAGCAGTACTTC
CASKGWQGTVYEQYF
>once|TRBV6-5|TRBJ2-1|TRBD1
TGTGCCAGCAGTCGGATTCCACAGGGGAACAATGAGCAGTTCTTC
CASSRIPQGNNEQFF
>NA|TRBV5-3|TRBJ1-4|NA
TGTGCCAGAAGGAATTTCGACAGATACGAAAAACTGTTTTTT
CARRNFDRYEKLFF
>once|TRBV5-1|TRBJ2-3|NA
TGCGCCAGCAGCTCGGGATCCTACTCCCGGGATACGCAGTATTTT
CASSSGSYSRDTQYF
>once|TRBV28|TRBJ1-2|TRBD1
TGTGCCAGCAGGGCCTTGAGGACAGGGGCGACAATAAACTATGGCTACACCTTC
CASRALRTGATINYGYTF
>NA|TRBV6-5|TRBJ2-7|NA
TGTGCCAGCAGTTACGGCAGGGCCTACGAGCAGTACTTC
CASSYGRAYEQYF
>NA|TRBV5-4|TRBJ2-5|NA
TGTGCCAGCAGCTTGTTCACTCAAGAGACCCAGTACTTC
CASSLFTQETQYF
>NA|TRBV20-1|TRBJ1-2|NA
TGCAGTGCTAGGCAGGACTATGGCTACACCTTC
CSARQDYGYTF
>NA|TRBV5-1|TRBJ2-5|TRBD2
TGCGCCAGCACCTACGGACTAGCGGGGCAAGAGACCCAGTACTTC
CASTYGLAGQETQYF
>NA|TRBV6-4|TRBJ2-3|TRBD2
TGTGCCAGCAGTGTTAGCGGGGGCACAGATACGCAGTATTTT
CASSVSGGTDTQYF
>NA|TRBV5-1|TRBJ2-2|NA
TGCGCCAGCAGCTTGGATAGGATGAACACCGGGGAGCTGTTTTTT
CASSLDRMNTGELFF
>NA|TRBV13|TRBJ2-7|NA
TGTGCCAGCAGCTTAGCCACAGGGCGGAACTACGAGCAGTACTTC
CASSLATGRNYEQYF
>NA|TRBV5-1|TRBJ1-1|NA
TGCGCCAGCAGCCCCGCAGATGGGAACACTGAAGCTTTCTTT
CASSPADGNTEAFF
>few|TRBV5-1|TRBJ1-5|TRBD1
TGCGCCAGCAGCTTGGGATTGGACAGGAATCAGCCCCAGCATTTT
CASSLGLDRNQPQHF
>NA|TRBV2|TRBJ1-6|NA
TGTGCCAGCAAAGCAAGCTCCTATAATTCACCCCTCCACTTT
CASKASSYNSPLHF
>NA|TRBV27|TRBJ2-4|NA
TGTGCCAGCAGGTCCCCCATTAAAACGGGGAAAAACATTCAGTACTTC
CASRSPIKTGKNIQYF
>NA|TRBV7-2|TRBJ2-7|NA
TGTGCCAGCAGCTTAAAACCGTACGAGCAGTACTTC
CASSLKPYEQYF
>NA|TRBV7-9|TRBJ1-6|TRBD1
TGTGCCAGCAGCACATACAGGGGACTTGCTTCACCCCTCCACTTT
CASSTYRGLASPLHF
>NA|TRBV29-1|TRBJ2-7|NA
TGCAGCGTCCCCGGGGCAGGGTGGAAGGAGCAGTACTTC
CSVPGAGWKEQYF
>NA|TRBV5-6|TRBJ1-1|NA
TGTGCCAGCAGCTCACAGCTAAGCCGAATGAACACTGAAGCTTTCTTT
CASSSQLSRMNTEAFF
>NA|TRBV5-1|TRBJ1-4|NA
TGCGCCAGCAGCCCTGGTATGGGGGGTGAAAAACTGTTTTTT
CASSPGMGGEKLFF
>NA|TRBV18|TRBJ1-6|NA
TGTGCCAGCTCACCGGGGGAAGGTACACGTTCACCCCTCCACTTT
CASSPGEGTRSPLHF
>NA|TRBV30|TRBJ1-4|NA
TGTGCCTGGAGTCCAAATGTAATAACTAATGAAAAACTGTTTTTT
CAWSPNVITNEKLFF